This T cell receptor beta chain was sequenced in a study of regulatory T cells in long-lasting Graves disease. Study in general: Graves' cases, newly diagnosed, had used antithyroid drugs under 3 months.

Germline trimming cut 6 bases from V and 14 bases from J; bases unmatched to any gene: 10. The germline V gene has CDR1 MNHEY and CDR2 SVGEGT. The length of the CDR3 is 14 residues. According to the study, TCR beta libraries were built with iRepertoire HTBI primers and CDR3-region Arm-PCR. TCRdb recomputed calls from the multiplex PCR reads with MiXCR, one row per CDR3 protein. The sample has about 330,000 distinct CDR3 sequences; about 16% are singletons. The sample's time point: newly diagnosed GD, antithyroid drugs for less than 3 months. Extracted PBMC RNA gave rise to the TCR library. This sample also belongs to another study, concerning T cells in Graves' hyperthyroidism and ophthalmopathy.

This material consisted of peripheral blood mononuclear cells (PBMCs), taken at new diagnosis, from a patient treated with antithyroid drugs. V gene TRBV6-2 or TRBV6-3 combines with J gene TRBJ2-1; 13 nucleotides match TRBD2. The origin of this receptor is a young woman with Graves disease. The CDR3 bases are TGTGCCAGCAGCCGGGGACTAGCGGGAAACGGCGAGTTCTTC. It specifies CASSRGLAGNGEFF.